This T cell receptor beta chain is drawn from a study of a mutant IDH1 vaccine in newly diagnosed glioma. On the study more broadly: Treatment recipients were roughly 62% male and around 38% female, and their mean age was roughly 44 years. Beforehand, treatment had been radiotherapy, temozolomide, or both; the majority received both. Broader study findings: Vaccine-induced immune responses were detected in over 90% of patients.

Described time point: baseline, week 1 (first vaccination visit). Treatment described: pre-vaccination baseline after standard-of-care therapy. Donors had new WHO grade 3 or 4 IDH1-mutant, ATRX-lost astrocytomas. The CDR3 totals 15 residues. CDR1 MNHNY and CDR2 SVGAGI come from the germline V gene (reference sequence). Trimming removed 1 base from V and 4 bases from J, with 8 bases in between. This clone was seen a single time. What it recognizes is unknown. Generated by immunoSEQ multiplex PCR, the TCRdb table keeps only in-frame clones and is missing some. The repertoire consists of roughly 70,000 clones, with 65% to 90% occurring once and the leading ten covering 2.9%.

This TCR derives from a man aged 30-40 years with glioma. This rearrangement joins TRBV6-6 to TRBJ1-6; D call uncertain. This material consisted of PBMCs, taken from a glioma patient treated with radiotherapy, temozolomide or both. Written as DNA, the CDR3 is TGTGCCAGCAGTTACTTAGACAAGTATAATTCACCCCTCCACTTT. The encoded protein is CASSYLDKYNSPLHF.